There are a few counts of the clone carrying this T cell receptor (beta chain). As yet, its antigen is unknown. Method: immunoSEQ multiplex PCR; TCRdb's copy keeps in-frame clones and lacks some. The repertoire holds more than 40,000 clones, roughly 67% seen once, with roughly 25% in the top ten. The data originate from a study of radiotherapy plus CTLA-4 blockade in lung cancer. Overall study findings and caveats: Early clonal dynamics of blood T cells, together with interferon-beta, were reported as the best response predictor. There was expansion of tumor-derived TCR clones in blood after radiotherapy plus ipilimumab.

V gave up 3 bases and J gave up 8 bases, with 19 bases separating them. Germline assignment: CDR1 MNHNY and CDR2 SVGAGI (reference sequence). The CDR3 totals 15 residues. The sequenced sample was peripheral blood, obtained from a patient treated with radiotherapy plus ipilimumab. The sequence came from a human donor with non-small cell lung cancer who had a partial response to radiotherapy plus ipilimumab. The chain is built from TRBV6-6 and TRBJ1-2; D call uncertain. The CDR3 protein is CASSYSFGRVGGYTF. CDR3 nucleotide sequence: TGTGCCAGCAGTTATTCCTTCGGGAGGGTGGGAGGCTACACCTTC.